The 14 T cell receptor beta chains listed next were all sequenced from one sample in a study of control samples from healthy donors and cancer patients. Profiled with immunoSEQ multiplex PCR; TCRdb holds only in-frame clones, not every one. The sample has fewer than 60,000 clones, around 87% seen once. Sequencing input: PBMCs. These receptors were collected from a woman aged 55-75 years with lung cancer.

This chain connects TRBV5-1 to TRBJ1-2; D perhaps matches TRBD1 (6 bases). Trimming shortened V by 3 bases and J by 8 bases, and 17 bases separated the two germline ends. This CDR3 has 14 amino acids. Germline lookup yields CDR1 SGHRS and CDR2 YFSETQ. The CDR3 nucleotides read TGCGCCAGCAGCTCCGCCTACAGGGTGGCAGGCTACACCTTC. The encoded protein is CASSSAYRVAGYTF. Together with reference TRBV5-1 and TRBJ1-2, the CDR3 gives the full variable domain: KAGVTQTPRYLIKTRGQQVTLSCSPISGHRSVSWYQQTPGQGLQFLFEYFSETQRNKGNFPGRFSGRQFSNSRSEMNVSTLELGDSALYLCASSSAYRVAGYTFGSGTRLTVV.

The chain couples TRBV15 to TRBJ2-2; TRBD2 aligns across 7 bases. With 9 bases clipped from V and 5 bases from J, the junction kept 3 bases outside the gene matches. The germline gives CDR1 LNHNV, CDR2 YYDKDF (reference sequence). The CDR3 sequence is 12 residues long. The CDR3 DNA reads as TGTGCCACTTACGGGGGGACCGGGGAGCTGTTTTTT. Translating it yields CATYGGTGELFF.

The CDR3 loop is CASSQGQGANTEAFF. The DNA of the CDR3 is TGTGCCAGCTCACAGGGACAGGGGGCGAACACTGAAGCTTTCTTT. V gene TRBV18 combines with J gene TRBJ1-1; 12 bases agree with TRBD1. This CDR3 region has 15 residues. CDR1 and CDR2 from the germline V gene are KGHSH and LQKENI. Trimming removed 4 bases from V and 1 base from J; junction bases left unmatched: 1.

V gene TRBV7-9 combines with J gene TRBJ2-3; TRBD1 or TRBD2 may be the D gene (5 bases each). This CDR3 region has 13 residues. Trimming removed 4 bases from V and 5 bases from J, with 10 bases in between. Germline-derived CDR1 and CDR2 are SEHNR and FQNEAQ (reference sequence). CDR3 sequence (DNA): TGTGCCAGCAGCTCCTGGGGGAGAGATACGCAGTATTTT. Protein: CASSSWGRDTQYF.

In this sample, this clone turned up a few times. This rearrangement joins TRBV6-5 to TRBJ1-5, with D maybe TRBD1 (5 bases). Germline V gene data show CDR1 as MNHEY and CDR2 as SVGAGI. This CDR3 has 13 amino acids. Between the trimmed V and J ends, which lost 4 bases and 6 bases, there was a span of 10 bases. The CDR3 DNA sequence: TGTGCCAGCAGTTCCCAGGGCCCTCAGCCCCAGCATTTT. Its translation: CASSSQGPQPQHF.

This clone was recorded only once. The chain is built from TRBV19 and TRBJ2-7; 10 bases fit TRBD1. Trimming took 7 bases from V and 6 from J; bases not matched to a gene: 6. The germline gives CDR1 LNHDA, CDR2 SQIVND (reference sequence). This CDR3 has 13 amino acids. The CDR3, as DNA: TGTGCCAGTAAAAACGGACAGGGGGGCGAGCAGTACTTC. As protein: CASKNGQGGEQYF.

The J gene is TRBJ2-5, the V gene TRBV20-1; 11 bases line up with TRBD1. Germline CDR1 reads DFQATT; CDR2 reads SNEGSKA (reference sequence). V gave up 3 bases and J gave up 3 bases; unmatched junction bases: 12. The length of the CDR3 is 17 residues. The CDR3 protein is CSASSLTDRGREETQYF. DNA of the CDR3: TGCAGTGCTAGTTCCCTCACGGACAGGGGGCGCGAAGAGACCCAGTACTTC.

This chain connects TRBV7-3 to TRBJ1-1; no firm D call. Trimming took off 2 bases at V and 1 base at J, with 5 bases between the two ends. Germline values: CDR1 SGHTA, CDR2 FQGTGA. The CDR3 loop spans 13 amino acids. In DNA form, the CDR3 reads TGTGCCAGCAGCTTACAGCCGAACACTGAAGCTTTCTTT. As protein: CASSLQPNTEAFF.

The chain couples TRBV7-2 to TRBJ1-6, with a weak D call TRBD1 (5 bases). The germline gives CDR1 SGHTA, CDR2 FQGNSA. V was trimmed by 4 bases and J by 9 bases, leaving 16 bases between them. The CDR3 totals 15 residues. In DNA form, the CDR3 reads TGTGCCAGCAGCTCCGGGGGATGGGGGGGTTCACCCCTCCACTTT. It codes for CASSSGGWGGSPLHF. The variable domain in full, completed from reference TRBV7-2 and TRBJ1-6, reads GAGVSQSPSNKVTEKGKDVELRCDPISGHTALYWYRQSLGQGLEFLIYFQGNSAPDKSGLPSDRFSAERTGGSVSTLTIQRTQQEDSAVYLCASSSGGWGGSPLHFGNGTRLTVT.

V and J are TRBV18 and TRBJ2-6; 7 nucleotides agree with TRBD1. CDR1 KGHSH and CDR2 LQKENI come from the germline V gene. V dropped 5 bases and J dropped 0; count of bases not matched to a gene: 4. The CDR3 has 16 amino acids. The CDR3 DNA follows: TGTGCCAGCTCAACTAGGGACAGCTCTGGGGCCAACGTCCTGACTTTC. Protein product: CASSTRDSSGANVLTF.

This chain links TRBV24-1 with TRBJ1-5, with D unresolved. The CDR3 has 12 amino acids. Germline V gene data show CDR1 as KGHDR and CDR2 as SFDVKD. Trimming shortened V by 5 bases and J by 8 bases, and 9 bases separated the two germline ends. The CDR3 reads CATSGVGEPQHF. DNA of the CDR3: TGTGCCACCAGTGGGGTCGGGGAGCCCCAGCATTTT.

The genes are TRBV9 and TRBJ1-1; D gene unclear. Germline assignment: CDR1 SGDLS and CDR2 YYNGEE. The V end lost 0 bases, the J end lost 5 bases, and 8 bases lay between the germline ends. The CDR3 runs 13 residues. The CDR3 is CASSVGVETEAFF. CDR3 bases: TGTGCCAGCAGCGTAGGTGTGGAAACTGAAGCTTTCTTT.

The chain joins TRBV18 to TRBJ2-2; no clear D gene. The V gene lost 3 bases and the J gene lost 5 bases, with 10 bases spanning the gap. The CDR3 sequence is 14 residues long. The germline V gene encodes CDR1 KGHSH and CDR2 LQKENI. As DNA, the CDR3 is TGTGCCAGCTCACCCCCTGCGGAAACCGGGGAGCTGTTTTTT. Translated: CASSPPAETGELFF.

V and J are TRBV28 and TRBJ1-5; D remains ambiguous. CDR1 is MDHEN, CDR2 SYDVKM, per germline. CDR3 length equals 12 residues. V was pared by 3 bases and J by 6 bases, with 6 bases between. The chain's CDR3 is CASSFSGQPQHF. The CDR3, as DNA: TGTGCCAGCAGTTTCAGCGGTCAGCCCCAGCATTTT.